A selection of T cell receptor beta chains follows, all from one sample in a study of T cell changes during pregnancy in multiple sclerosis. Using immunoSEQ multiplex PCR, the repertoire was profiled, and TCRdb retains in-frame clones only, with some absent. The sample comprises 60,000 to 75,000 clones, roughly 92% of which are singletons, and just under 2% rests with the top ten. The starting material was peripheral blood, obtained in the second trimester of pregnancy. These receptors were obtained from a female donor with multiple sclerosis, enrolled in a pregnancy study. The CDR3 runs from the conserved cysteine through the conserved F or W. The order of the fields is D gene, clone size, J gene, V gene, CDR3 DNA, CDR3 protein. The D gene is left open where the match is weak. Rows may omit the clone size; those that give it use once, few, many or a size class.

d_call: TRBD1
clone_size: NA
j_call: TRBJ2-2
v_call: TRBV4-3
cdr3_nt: TGCGCCAGCAGCCAAGGGATTACTCAGGGGGTCTGGGAGCTGTTTTTT
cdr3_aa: CASSQGITQGVWELFF

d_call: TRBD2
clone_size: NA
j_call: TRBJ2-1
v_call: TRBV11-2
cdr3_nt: TGTGCCAGCAGCTGGGGGACTAGCGCCGACGTTCGAAATGAGCAGTTCTTC
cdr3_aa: CASSWGTSADVRNEQFF

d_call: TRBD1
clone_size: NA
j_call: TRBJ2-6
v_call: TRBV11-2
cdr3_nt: TGTGCCAGCAGCTTAGCTAAGGGGGCGGCTATAGGGGCCAACGTCCTGACTTTC
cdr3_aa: CASSLAKGAAIGANVLTF

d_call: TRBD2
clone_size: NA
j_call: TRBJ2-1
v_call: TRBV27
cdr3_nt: TGTGCCAGCAGTTTGGCCAGCGGGGGCCCCAGGGAGCAGTTCTTC
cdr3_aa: CASSLASGGPREQFF

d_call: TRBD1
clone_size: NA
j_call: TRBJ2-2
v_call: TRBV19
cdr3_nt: TGTGCCAGTAGTACGACAGGGGGCCCCACCGGGGAGCTGTTTTTT
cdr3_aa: CASSTTGGPTGELFF

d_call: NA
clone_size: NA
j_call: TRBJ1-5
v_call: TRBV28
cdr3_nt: TGTGCCAGCAGTTTTGCGGGGGGGCGCAATCAGCCCCAGCATTTT
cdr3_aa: CASSFAGGRNQPQHF

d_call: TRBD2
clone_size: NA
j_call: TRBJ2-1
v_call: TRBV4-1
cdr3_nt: TGCGCCAGCAGCCAAGCTCTACTAGCGAAATACAATGAGCAGTTCTTC
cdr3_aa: CASSQALLAKYNEQFF

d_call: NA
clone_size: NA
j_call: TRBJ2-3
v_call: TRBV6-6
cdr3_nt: TGTGCCAGCAGTTATGCCGCGACAGATACGCAGTATTTT
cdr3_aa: CASSYAATDTQYF

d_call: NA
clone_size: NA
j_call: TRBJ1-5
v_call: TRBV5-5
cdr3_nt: TGTGCCAGCAGCTTGGTTCCCTTGACAGGAAACAATCAGCCCCAGCATTTT
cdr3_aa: CASSLVPLTGNNQPQHF

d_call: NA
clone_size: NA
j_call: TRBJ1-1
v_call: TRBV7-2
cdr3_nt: TGTGCCAGCAGCTTAGCGAATACAGCTAACACTGAAGCTTTCTTT
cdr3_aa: CASSLANTANTEAFF

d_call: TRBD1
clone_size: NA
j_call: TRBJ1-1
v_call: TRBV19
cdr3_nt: TGTGCCAGTAGCCCCTCTACCGGGACAGGGGGAGCGGCTTTCTTT
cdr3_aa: CASSPSTGTGGAAFF

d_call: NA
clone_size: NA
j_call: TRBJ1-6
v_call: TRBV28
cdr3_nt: TGTGCCAGCAGTTTATTAGGGGGCTCCTATAATTCACCCCTCCACTTT
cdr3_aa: CASSLLGGSYNSPLHF

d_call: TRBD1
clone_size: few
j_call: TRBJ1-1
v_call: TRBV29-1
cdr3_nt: TGCAGCGTCCTACGACAGGGGTTCAACACTGAAGCTTTCTTT
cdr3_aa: CSVLRQGFNTEAFF

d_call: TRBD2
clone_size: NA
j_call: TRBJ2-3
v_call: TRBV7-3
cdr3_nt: TGTGCCAGCAGCCCCAGCGGGGCTCTTGGTACGCAGTATTTT
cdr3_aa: CASSPSGALGTQYF

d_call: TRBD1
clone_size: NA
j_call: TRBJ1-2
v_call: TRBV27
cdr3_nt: TGTGCCAGCAGCGGTTCCGGGACAGGGGGTCGCGGCTACACCTTC
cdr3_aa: CASSGSGTGGRGYTF

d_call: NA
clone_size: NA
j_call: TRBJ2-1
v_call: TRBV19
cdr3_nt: TGTGCCAGTAGTATAGACATGGAGGGACTGGGTTACAATGAGCAGTTCTTC
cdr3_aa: CASSIDMEGLGYNEQFF

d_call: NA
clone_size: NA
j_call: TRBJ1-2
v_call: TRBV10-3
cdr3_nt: TGTGCCATCAGTGAAACTACTAACTATGGCTACACCTTC
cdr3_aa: CAISETTNYGYTF

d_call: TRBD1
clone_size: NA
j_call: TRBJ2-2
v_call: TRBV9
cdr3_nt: TGTGCCAGCAGCGGCGACAGGGAGAACACCGGGGAGCTGTTTTTT
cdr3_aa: CASSGDRENTGELFF

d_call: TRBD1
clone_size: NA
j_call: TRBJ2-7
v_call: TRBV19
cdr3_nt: TGTGCCAGTAGTGACCGGGACAGGGGATCCTACGAGCAGTACTTC
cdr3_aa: CASSDRDRGSYEQYF

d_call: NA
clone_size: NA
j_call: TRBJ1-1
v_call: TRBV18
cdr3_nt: TGTGCCAGCTCACCACCGACAGGATCGAACACTGAAGCTTTCTTT
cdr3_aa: CASSPPTGSNTEAFF

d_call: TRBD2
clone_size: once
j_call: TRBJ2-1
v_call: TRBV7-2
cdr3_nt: TGTGCCAGCAGCCCTCAACTAGCGGGGAAGGGTGAGCAGTTCTTC
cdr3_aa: CASSPQLAGKGEQFF

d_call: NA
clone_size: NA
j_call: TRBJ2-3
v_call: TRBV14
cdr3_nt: TGTGCCAGCAGCCAAGAAAGGGGAGATACGCAGTATTTT
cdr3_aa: CASSQERGDTQYF

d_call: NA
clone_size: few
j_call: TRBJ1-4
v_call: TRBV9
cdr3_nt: TGTGCCAGCAGCGTAGGACAGGTTAATGAAAAACTGTTTTTT
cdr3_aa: CASSVGQVNEKLFF

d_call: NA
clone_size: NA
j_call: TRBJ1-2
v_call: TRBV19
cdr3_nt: TGTGCCAGTAGTTCCCGGACTGCAAACTATGGCTACACCTTC
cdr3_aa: CASSSRTANYGYTF

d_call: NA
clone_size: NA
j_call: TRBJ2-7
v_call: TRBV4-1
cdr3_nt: TGCGCCAGCAGCCAAGAATCAGTGCCCGCCTACGAGCAGTACTTC
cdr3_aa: CASSQESVPAYEQYF

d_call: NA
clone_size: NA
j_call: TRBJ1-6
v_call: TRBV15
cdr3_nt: TGTGCCACCAGCAGGGTCGCTTCGGCGGGCTCCTATAATTCACCCCTCCACTTT
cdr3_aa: CATSRVASAGSYNSPLHF

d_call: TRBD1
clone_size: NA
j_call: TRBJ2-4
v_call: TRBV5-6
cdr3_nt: TGTGCCAGCAGCCGCCCGGGGATAGGGGGCCAGGCCAAAAACATTCAGTACTTC
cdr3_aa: CASSRPGIGGQAKNIQYF

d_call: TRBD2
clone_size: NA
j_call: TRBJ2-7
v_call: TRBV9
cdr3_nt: TGTGCCAGCAGCGTAGCTGATAGCGGGAGAATCGAGCAGTACTTC
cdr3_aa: CASSVADSGRIEQYF

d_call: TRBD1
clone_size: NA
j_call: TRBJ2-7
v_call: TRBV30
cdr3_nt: TGTGCCTGGAGTGCCGCTCTCCTGGCAGGGGGCATCTACGAGCAGTACTTC
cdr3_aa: CAWSAALLAGGIYEQYF

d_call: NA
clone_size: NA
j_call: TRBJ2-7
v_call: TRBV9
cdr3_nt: TGTGCCAGCAGCGTTGGGCCGAAGAACGGGGACGAGCAGTACTTC
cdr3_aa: CASSVGPKNGDEQYF

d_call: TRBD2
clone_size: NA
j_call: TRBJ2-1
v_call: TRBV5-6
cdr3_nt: TGTGCCAGCAGCACCGGGACTAGATCCGACAATGAGCAGTTCTTC
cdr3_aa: CASSTGTRSDNEQFF